The T cell receptor beta chain described here comes from a study of T cells after yellow fever vaccination. Study details: Low-cell-number fractions underwent preparation using SMART-Seq v4 Ultra Low Input. Whole-study results and caveats: The secondary response was weaker, and its peak arrived faster, on day 5 versus 15. Post-booster samples contained most primary-vaccination clones (about 95% CD4, 88% CD8). Relatively few clonotypes were ones that appeared in both CD4 and CD8 compartments.

Via MiXCR, TCRdb re-called the 5' RACE reads, giving one row per CDR3 protein. In the table there are a few hundred thousand distinct CDR3 sequences, about 17% of which are singletons. This clonotype has at least ten counts. The antigen is unknown. This specimen was PBMCs, taken 5 days after the first yellow fever vaccination. The TCR comes from a man aged 18 to 35 who received the YFV17D yellow fever vaccine.

This CDR3 reads CASSLESGETQYF. In DNA form, the CDR3 reads TGTGCCAGCAGCTTAGAATCCGGAGAGACCCAGTACTTC. The genes are TRBV7-2 and TRBJ2-5; no firm D call. Trimming shortened V by 1 base and J by 4 bases, and 7 bases separated the two germline ends. The CDR3 is made up of 13 amino acids. Germline CDR1 and CDR2: SGHTA and FQGNSA.